The 27 T cell receptor beta chains presented below share a single source sample, sequenced in a study of shared clonotypes between healthy human individuals. Clones were sequenced by immunoSEQ multiplex PCR, and TCRdb holds only the in-frame ones, with some missing. The sample yields some 1,100,000 clones, 70% to 80% seen once. The specimen sequenced was memory CD4+ T cells from PBMCs. Subset reported: CD45RA-negative fraction. Receptors originate from a young man in good health. Some clones in this sample may be carry-over from other donors' samples.

The genes are TRBV4-1 and TRBJ2-7, with 11 bases matching TRBD1. The trim removed 2 bases at V and 3 bases at J, leaving 6 bases unmatched. CDR3 length: 16 residues. Germline V lookup: CDR1 MGHRA, CDR2 YSYEKL. CDR3 sequence (DNA): TGCGCCAGCAGCCAAATCCCCGGGACAGGGGGCTACGAGCAGTACTTC. It yields the protein CASSQIPGTGGYEQYF.

The gene calls are TRBV18 and TRBJ1-2; TRBD1 agrees at 7 bases. The length of the CDR3 is 17 residues. V lost 1 base and J lost 7; bases outside the gene matches: 15. Per the germline V gene, CDR1 is KGHSH and CDR2 is LQKENI. The CDR3: CASSPRQLGQDLGGYTF. DNA of the CDR3: TGTGCCAGCTCACCACGACAGTTAGGACAGGATCTGGGTGGCTACACCTTC.

Only one count was recorded for this clone. This chain connects TRBV15 to TRBJ2-7; 8 positions agree with TRBD1. V was pared by 0 bases and J by 1 base, with 5 bases of the junction left unmatched. In germline, CDR1 is LNHNV, CDR2 YYDKDF (reference sequence). This CDR3 has 16 amino acids. CDR3 sequence: CATSRDLDRGSYEQYF. The CDR3 DNA sequence: TGTGCCACCAGCAGAGATCTCGACAGGGGATCCTACGAGCAGTACTTC.

This clone occurred a few times. The genes are TRBV16 and TRBJ2-7; D is perhaps TRBD1 or TRBD2 (5 bases each). Germline loops: CDR1 KGHSY, CDR2 FQNENV. V was clipped by 5 bases and J by 0 bases, with 11 bases between them. The CDR3 is 14 residues long. CDR3 loop: CASSEGRVSYEQYF. DNA for the CDR3: TGTGCCAGCAGCGAGGGACGGGTCTCCTACGAGCAGTACTTC.

In its sample, this clone was seen many times. This sequence joins TRBV5-1 and TRBJ2-5, with TRBD1 identical over 8 bases. The germline V gene encodes CDR1 SGHRS and CDR2 YFSETQ. With 5 bases clipped from V and 1 base from J, the junction kept 7 bases outside the gene matches. The CDR3 is 15 amino acids. The CDR3 protein is CASSQGQGSQETQYF. The CDR3 coding sequence is TGCGCCAGCAGTCAAGGACAGGGAAGCCAAGAGACCCAGTACTTC.

The V gene is TRBV5-1, the J gene TRBJ2-1; D is unclear. Trimming took off 5 bases at V and 7 bases at J, with 19 bases between the two ends. The CDR3 covers 15 residues. Germline CDR1 reads SGHRS; CDR2 reads YFSETQ. The CDR3 reads CASSPIDPRWNEQFF. DNA of the CDR3: TGCGCCAGCAGTCCCATAGACCCCCGGTGGAATGAGCAGTTCTTC.

A few counts support this clone. The chain couples TRBV29-1 to TRBJ1-2; D is ambiguous. Germline CDR1 SQVTM, CDR2 ANQGSEA. This CDR3 contains 13 residues. Trimming removed 2 bases from V and 5 bases from J, with 12 bases in between. The CDR3 spells CSVEPARRYGYTF. The CDR3 region has the DNA TGCAGCGTTGAACCCGCCCGCCGGTATGGCTACACCTTC. Full variable domain (remainder filled in from reference TRBV29-1 and TRBJ1-2): SAVISQKPSRDICQRGTSLTIQCQVDSQVTMMFWYRQQPGQSLTLIATANQGSEATYESGFVIDKFPISRPNLTFSTLTVSNMSPEDSSIYLCSVEPARRYGYTFGSGTRLTVV.

The CDR3 region has the DNA TGTGCCAGCAGTCTTTTCAGGGGAACAGGGAAGACAGGGGGCTACACCTTC. The encoded protein is CASSLFRGTGKTGGYTF. The V gene is TRBV2, the J gene TRBJ1-2; 7 bases are a match to TRBD1. CDR3 length equals 17 residues. V was pared by 5 bases and J by 8 bases, with 20 bases of the junction left unmatched. CDR1 is SNHLY and CDR2 is FYNNEI in the germline V gene. The full variable domain, with the rest looked up from reference TRBV2 and TRBJ1-2, is EPEVTQTPSHQVTQMGQEVILRCVPISNHLYFYWYRQILGQKVEFLVSFYNNEISEKSEIFDDQFSVERPDGSNFTLKIRSTKLEDSAMYFCASSLFRGTGKTGGYTFGSGTRLTVV.

This clone was seen a single time. The V gene is TRBV4-1, the J gene TRBJ2-2; D gene ambiguous. V shed 0 bases and J shed 2 bases, with 13 bases lying between them. In germline, CDR1 is MGHRA, CDR2 YSYEKL. The CDR3 loop spans 17 amino acids. The CDR3 region has the DNA TGCGCCAGCAGCCAAGAGATGAGCAGCTTTAACACCGGGGAGCTGTTTTTT. Translating it yields CASSQEMSSFNTGELFF.

The V and J genes are TRBV28 and TRBJ1-2; tentative D call: TRBD1 (6 bases). V shed 6 bases and J shed 8 bases, with 13 bases lying between them. CDR3 length: 12 residues. Germline V gene data show CDR1 as MDHEN and CDR2 as SYDVKM. CDR3 nucleotide sequence: TGTGCCAGCAGAAGTACAGGGCTAGGCTACACCTTC. This sequence encodes CASRSTGLGYTF.

This clone was recorded only once. The chain couples TRBV5-1 to TRBJ1-2, with a possible D match to TRBD1 (5 bases). Germline CDR1 is SGHRS and CDR2 is YFSETQ. The CDR3 length is 13 residues. V was shortened by 1 base and J by 6 bases, with 10 bases between the two germline ends. The CDR3 sequence is CASSLMQGHGYTF. The CDR3 coding sequence is TGCGCCAGCAGCTTGATGCAGGGACATGGCTACACCTTC. Using reference TRBV5-1 and TRBJ1-2 for the parts outside the CDR3, the full variable domain is KAGVTQTPRYLIKTRGQQVTLSCSPISGHRSVSWYQQTPGQGLQFLFEYFSETQRNKGNFPGRFSGRQFSNSRSEMNVSTLELGDSALYLCASSLMQGHGYTFGSGTRLTVV.

The chain couples TRBV4-2 to TRBJ2-7; TRBD2 matches at 7 bases. V shed 5 bases and J 0 bases; nucleotides not matched to a gene: 4. The CDR3 covers 14 residues. Germline V CDR1 and CDR2: LGHNA, YNFKEQ. CDR3 DNA sequence: TGTGCCAGCAGCTTAAGCGGGACCTCCTACGAGCAGTACTTC. It yields the protein CASSLSGTSYEQYF.

As for this clone: In the same sample, other DNA sequences code for this CDR3. This sequence joins TRBV20-1 and TRBJ2-5, with unresolved D. V lost 3 bases and J lost 5, with 4 bases in between. CDR1 is DFQATT, CDR2 SNEGSKA, per germline (reference sequence). The CDR3 has 10 amino acids. CDR3 in amino acids: CSASHETQYF. The DNA for the CDR3 is TGCAGTGCTAGTCATGAGACCCAGTACTTC.

The V and J genes are TRBV11-2 and TRBJ2-7; D might be TRBD1 or TRBD2, each matching 5 bases. The CDR3 loop spans 14 amino acids. V was cut by 3 bases and J by 2 bases, with 11 bases left in between. Germline values: CDR1 SGHAT, CDR2 FQNNGV. The CDR3 bases are TGTGCCAGCAGCTTTGGGACGGTGGCCTACGAGCAGTACTTC. Its translation is CASSFGTVAYEQYF.

The rearrangement links TRBV4-1 to TRBJ1-5; D is unresolved. The CDR3 totals 15 residues. Trimming took 0 bases from V and 5 from J, leaving 11 bases between them. CDR1 is MGHRA, CDR2 YSYEKL, per germline. CDR3 bases: TGCGCCAGCAGCCAAGATAGGGAGGGTTATCAGCCCCAGCATTTT. Translated: CASSQDREGYQPQHF.

This clone appeared a single time. This sequence joins TRBV28 and TRBJ2-3, with a tentative D call TRBD2 (5 bases). V was pared by 8 bases and J by 4 bases, with 10 bases between. CDR1 and CDR2 (germline): MDHEN, SYDVKM. The CDR3 contains 12 residues. CDR3 DNA: TGTGCCAGCGCCCTAGCCGCAGATACGCAGTATTTT. Translation: CASALAADTQYF. Together with reference TRBV28 and TRBJ2-3, the CDR3 gives the full variable domain: DVKVTQSSRYLVKRTGEKVFLECVQDMDHENMFWYRQDPGLGLRLIYFSYDVKMKEKGDIPEGYSVSREKKERFSLILESASTNQTSMYLCASALAADTQYFGPGTRLTVL.

The sample holds a few counts of this clone. CDR3 protein: CASSITDGYSYEQYF. The CDR3 bases are TGTGCCAGCAGCATAACTGACGGCTACTCCTACGAGCAGTACTTC. The rearrangement uses TRBV11-2 and TRBJ2-7, with D unresolved. This CDR3 has 15 residues. Trimming shortened V by 5 bases and J by 0 bases, and 14 bases separated the two germline ends. The germline V gene has CDR1 SGHAT and CDR2 FQNNGV.

The rearrangement links TRBV7-3 to TRBJ2-1; D ambiguous. The CDR3 runs to 12 residues. V was shortened by 2 bases and J by 8 bases, with 7 bases between the two germline ends. Germline CDR1 and CDR2: SGHTA and FQGTGA. The CDR3 DNA reads TGTGCCAGCAGCTTAGGGGTCGATGAGCAGTTCTTC. This codes for CASSLGVDEQFF.

The rearrangement uses TRBV14 and TRBJ2-1; D might be TRBD1 or TRBD2, each matching 5 bases. V was pared by 0 bases and J by 7 bases, with 16 bases between. Germline V gene lookup returns CDR1 SGHDN and CDR2 FVKESK. The CDR3 is 16 amino acids. The CDR3 loop is CASSQDRRWDLNEQFF. The CDR3 coding sequence is TGTGCCAGCAGCCAAGATAGGCGCTGGGACCTTAATGAGCAGTTCTTC.

V usage is TRBV21-1 and J usage is TRBJ2-6; the D call in the table, TRBD1, was not verified against the DNA. TRBV21-1 is termed a pseudogene. The CDR3 totals 16 residues. The CDR3 is CASSRMRTGGANVLTF. CDR3 in DNA: TGTGCCAGCAGCAGGATGAGGACAGGTGGGGCCAACGTCCTGACTTTC.

This rearrangement joins TRBV4-1 to TRBJ2-3; no firm D call. With 3 bases removed from V and 0 bases from J, the gap between germline ends came to 4 bases. This CDR3 has 13 amino acids. CDR1 and CDR2 from the germline V gene are MGHRA and YSYEKL. The chain's CDR3 is CASSHLSTDTQYF. DNA of the CDR3: TGCGCCAGCAGCCACCTCAGCACAGATACGCAGTATTTT.

This sequence joins TRBV25-1 and TRBJ2-1, with D possibly being TRBD1 (5 bases). From germline, CDR1 is MGHDK and CDR2 SYGVNS. V was trimmed by 5 bases and J by 7 bases, leaving 15 bases between them. The CDR3 length is 14 residues. CDR3 protein: CASSTSGKVNEQFF. CDR3 bases: TGTGCCAGCAGTACGTCAGGGAAGGTAAATGAGCAGTTCTTC.

Remarks on this clone: A much more abundant neighbour one base away suggests this may be a read error. Different DNA sequences within this sample yield the same CDR3. This chain joins TRBV7-2 and TRBJ1-3; D is possibly TRBD1 (5 bases). The CDR3 covers 14 residues. The V end lost 4 bases, the J end lost 0 bases, and 7 bases lay between the germline ends. Germline assignment: CDR1 SGHTA and CDR2 FQGNSA. The DNA for the CDR3 is TGTGCCAGCAGCTCAGGGTTCTCTGGAAACACCATATATTTT. Protein: CASSSGFSGNTIYF. The complete variable domain, with remaining parts taken from reference TRBV7-2 and TRBJ1-3, reads GAGVSQSPSNKVTEKGKDVELRCDPISGHTALYWYRQSLGQGLEFLIYFQGNSAPDKSGLPSDRFSAERTGGSVSTLTIQRTQQEDSAVYLCASSSGFSGNTIYFGEGSWLTVV.

J is TRBJ2-2 and V is TRBV7-9, with D tentatively TRBD2 (5 bases). CDR3 length: 15 amino acids. Germline V gene data show CDR1 as SEHNR and CDR2 as FQNEAQ (reference sequence). V was trimmed by 2 bases and J by 1 base, leaving 8 bases between them. DNA for the CDR3: TGTGCCAGCAGCTTACGAGCGGTGAACACCGGGGAGCTGTTTTTT. Protein: CASSLRAVNTGELFF.

The V gene is TRBV11-2, the J gene TRBJ1-1, with TRBD1 as a possible D gene (5 bases). This CDR3 spans 13 amino acids. V shed 5 bases and J shed 6 bases, with 13 bases lying between them. CDR1 is SGHAT and CDR2 is FQNNGV in the germline V gene. In DNA form, the CDR3 reads TGTGCCAGCAGCCCCAGCCGGGGACCTGAAGCTTTCTTT. This gives the protein CASSPSRGPEAFF.

As regards this clone: Other nucleotide sequences from this sample produce the same CDR3. CDR3 residues: CASSPGTGGETQYF. In DNA, the CDR3 is TGTGCCAGCTCACCAGGGACAGGGGGAGAGACCCAGTACTTC. V usage is TRBV18 and J usage is TRBJ2-5; 11 bases fit TRBD1. CDR1 and CDR2 from the germline V gene are KGHSH and LQKENI. CDR3 size: 14 residues. Trimming cost V 2 bases and J 4 bases; bases outside gene matches: 0.

This chain connects TRBV5-1 to TRBJ2-3; 16 bases line up with TRBD2. Germline V CDR1 and CDR2: SGHRS, YFSETQ. CDR3 length equals 18 residues. V dropped 2 bases and J dropped 3; count of bases not matched to a gene: 6. The DNA for the CDR3 is TGCGCCAGCAGCTTAGGGACTAGCGGGAGGGCCTTAACAGATACGCAGTATTTT. Translating gives CASSLGTSGRALTDTQYF.